This TCR beta chain stems from a study of regulatory T cells in long-lasting Graves disease. Worth noting for this clonotype: Its antigen is currently unknown.

Study-level findings and limits: Those with persistent disease had in common more public clonotypes (approximately 2,500) than new patients (about 970). Persistent disease preferred TRBV28, TRBJ1-2 and TRBJ2-5; new disease, TRBV20-1 and TRBJ2-1.

Both iRepertoire HTBI primers and Arm-PCR of CDR3 regions were used to build the TCR beta libraries. TCRdb processed the multiplex PCR reads anew with MiXCR; each CDR3 protein has one entry. The repertoire holds hundreds of thousands of distinct CDR3 sequences, with around 20% as singletons. The CDR3 extends over 15 amino acids. V was pared by 4 bases and J by 4 bases, with 13 bases between. CDR1 and CDR2 (germline): SGHTA, FQGNSA. Regarding time point: persistent/refractory GD, antithyroid drugs over 5 years with positive TRAb. The TCR library was made from RNA extracted from PBMCs. Roughly 9.3 milliliters of peripheral blood were taken and placed in EDTA tubes.

This TCR came from a female donor with Graves disease. The chain employs TRBV7-2 and TRBJ2-2; D may be TRBD1 (6 bases). Specimen: peripheral blood mononuclear cells (PBMCs), collected when the disease was refractory, from a patient treated with antithyroid drugs. The CDR3, as DNA: TGTGCCAGCAGCTCCAGGGACACCCCCACCGGGGAGCTGTTTTTT. This gives the protein CASSSRDTPTGELFF.